A single sample is the source of the 3 T cell receptor beta chains below, sequenced in a study of PD-1 blockade in classical Hodgkin lymphoma (TCRdb year 2020). Receptors were amplified or captured by the immunoSEQ multiplex PCR assay. In TCRdb, the immuneACCESS table is reduced to in-frame sequences with V and J assigned. These tables do not hold every clone; where another copy was compared, an unresolved V gene accounts for under half, and the others remain unexplained. Present in this sample are approximately 11,000 clones, around 80% of which were seen just once. The ten most abundant clones make up roughly 6% of the sample. Explained via the paper, the time point label denotes: cycle 2 day 1 (C2D1) of nivolumab. Every trial patient had relapsed following autologous stem cell transplantation, and prior brentuximab vedotin exposure was what differed among cohorts A, B and C. The sample here was peripheral blood mononuclear cells (PBMCs), taken before the second cycle of nivolumab. The receptors come from a human donor with classical Hodgkin lymphoma.

The V and J genes are TRBV5-1 and TRBJ2-1, with TRBD1 identical over 7 bases. This CDR3 is built from 15 residues. Losses at the gene ends were 4 bases for V and 1 base for J; bases not matched to a gene: 5. CDR1 is SGHRS, CDR2 YFSETQ, per germline. In DNA form, the CDR3 reads TGCGCCAGCAGCGGTCAGACAGGGTCCTACAATGAGCAGTTCTTC. This translates into CASSGQTGSYNEQFF.

This rearrangement joins TRBV27 to TRBJ2-2, with 9 nucleotides matching TRBD2. This CDR3 contains 15 residues. Germline V lookup: CDR1 MNHEY, CDR2 SMNVEV (reference sequence). The trim removed 7 bases at V and 6 bases at J, leaving 9 bases unmatched. The DNA for the CDR3 is TGTGCCAGCATCATTAGCGGGAGCGGGGCCGGGGAGCTGTTTTTT. Translation: CASIISGSGAGELFF.

The rearrangement uses TRBV29-1 and TRBJ1-2, with D possibly being TRBD1 (6 bases). The V end was cut by 6 bases, the J end by 4 bases, with 18 bases between. Germline CDR1 reads SQVTM; CDR2 reads ANQGSEA. CDR3 length equals 14 residues. Here the CDR3 reads CSVARGESGYGYTF. CDR3 sequence (DNA): TGCAGCGTGGCTAGGGGGGAGTCGGGCTATGGCTACACCTTC.